This TCR beta chain was recovered during a study of blood T cell repertoires in COVID-19. Here immunoSEQ multiplex PCR was the method, and the copy in TCRdb shows in-frame clones only, minus some. The table has 35,000 to 55,000 clones, 70% to 90% seen once. This CDR3 comprises 13 residues. Germline V gene data show CDR1 as LGHDT and CDR2 as YNNKEL (reference sequence). Trimming stripped 3 bases from V and 3 bases from J, with 5 bases between. This TCR came from a human donor in a cohort sampled during active COVID-19. Sequencing input: peripheral blood. The V and J genes are TRBV3-1 (or the pseudogene TRBV3-2) and TRBJ2-2, with D unresolved. This CDR3 reads CASSHSYTGELFF. For the CDR3, the DNA is TGTGCCAGCAGCCACTCCTACACCGGGGAGCTGTTTTTT.